The 6 T cell receptor beta chains below all came from one sample that was sequenced in a study of T cells after yellow fever vaccination. MiXCR, run by TCRdb on the 5' RACE reads, gives a single entry per CDR3 protein. The sample carries under 700,000 distinct CDR3 sequences, about 15% recorded once. This specimen was PBMCs, taken roughly 5 days after the first yellow fever vaccination. These TCRs come from a man aged 18 to 35 who received the YFV17D yellow fever vaccine.

The chain recombines TRBV30 with TRBJ2-5; maybe TRBD2 (6 bases). This CDR3 is 13 amino acids long. V was shortened by 3 bases and J by 1 base, with 9 bases between the two germline ends. Germline V gene data show CDR1 as GTSNPN and CDR2 as SVGIG (reference sequence). This CDR3 is CAWRRGPQETQYF. The CDR3 DNA reads as TGTGCCTGGAGGCGGGGACCCCAAGAGACCCAGTACTTC. The entire variable domain, with the rest obtained from reference TRBV30 and TRBJ2-5, is as follows: SQTIHQWPATLVQPVGSPLSLECTVEGTSNPNLYWYRQAAGRGLQLLFYSVGIGQISSEVPQNLSASRPQDRQFILSSKKLLLSDSGFYLCAWRRGPQETQYFGPGTRLLVL.

This clonotype has a count of ten or more. The chain recombines TRBV12-3 or TRBV12-4 with TRBJ2-1; a weak D match, TRBD1 (6 bases). V was clipped by 3 bases and J by 9 bases, with 18 bases between them. The CDR3 totals 15 residues. The CDR3 DNA reads TGTGCCAGCAGTTTCCATGGGGGCTTCGGGTTTGAGCAGTTCTTC. This sequence encodes CASSFHGGFGFEQFF.

This clonotype was seen a handful of times. The chain recombines TRBV4-1 with TRBJ2-4; no definite D call. Germline V gives CDR1 MGHRA, CDR2 YSYEKL. The CDR3 has 15 amino acids. V dropped 0 bases and J dropped 0 bases, with 6 bases sitting between them. Written as DNA, the CDR3 is TGCGCCAGCAGCCAAGATCCACTAGCCAAAAACATTCAGTACTTC. Protein sequence: CASSQDPLAKNIQYF.

This clonotype came up a few times. The chain has TRBV6-1 and TRBJ1-3; 8 nucleotides line up with TRBD1. The CDR3 consists of 14 residues. From germline, CDR1 is MNHNS and CDR2 SASEGT. J gave up 2 bases and V 6 bases, and 3 bases lay outside the gene matches. The CDR3 loop is CASRTDRAGNTIYF. The DNA of the CDR3 is TGTGCCAGCAGGACGGACAGGGCTGGAAACACCATATATTTT.

The chain couples TRBV5-6 to TRBJ1-6, with D perhaps matching TRBD1 (5 bases). The germline V gene encodes CDR1 SGHDT and CDR2 YYEEEE. The length of the CDR3 is 13 residues. Trimming left V 2 bases short and J 10 bases short, with 10 bases between. The CDR3 DNA sequence: TGTGCCAGCAGCTTAAGGGGAAGATCACCCCTCCACTTT. It translates to CASSLRGRSPLHF.

This clonotype was found many times. This chain uses TRBV12-3 or TRBV12-4 with TRBJ1-5; D perhaps matches TRBD1 (5 bases). V lost 10 bases and J 0 bases, leaving 16 bases between the germline ends. The CDR3 is 15 amino acids. The CDR3 here is CAITGGGNSNQPQHF. The CDR3 coding sequence is TGTGCCATCACCGGGGGGGGGAATAGCAATCAGCCCCAGCATTTT.